Listed below are T cell receptor beta chains from one sample, sequenced in a study of T cell responses to AZD1222 COVID-19 vaccine. Libraries were prepared by immunoSEQ multiplex PCR; TCRdb keeps only in-frame clonotypes and omits some of them. Of about 160,000 clones in the sample, 90% were seen once. This specimen was peripheral blood, taken on day 0 of AZD1222 vaccination. These receptors came from an adult in good health. The CDR3 runs from the conserved cysteine through the conserved F or W. Each record gives: CDR3 length, clone size, D gene, V gene, J gene, CDR3 DNA, CDR3 protein. A D gene is named only where the DNA matches it firmly. Clone size is shown for a subset of rows, as once, few, many or a class of expanded clone.

13,-,-,TRBV18,TRBJ2-5,TGTGCCAGCTCACCAACCCCCCAAGAGACCCAGTACTTC,CASSPTPQETQYF
14,-,-,TRBV19,TRBJ1-1,TGTGCCAGTAATCTACAGGGAGGGAACACTGAAGCTTTCTTT,CASNLQGGNTEAFF
14,-,-,TRBV18,TRBJ1-3,TGTGCCAGCTCACCACAGGGGTCTGGAAACACCATATATTTT,CASSPQGSGNTIYF
15,-,-,TRBV5-1,TRBJ1-4,TGCGCCAGCAGCTTGGGGGGATCGGGTAATGAAAAACTGTTTTTT,CASSLGGSGNEKLFF
16,-,-,TRBV7-9,TRBJ1-3,TGTGCCAGCAGCTTAAGGACAGTCTTCTCTGGAAACACCATATATTTT,CASSLRTVFSGNTIYF
15,-,-,TRBV18,TRBJ1-3,TGTGCCAGCCACCGTCAGGAGGTGTATAGAAACACCATATATTTT,CASHRQEVYRNTIYF
16,-,-,TRBV6-1,TRBJ2-7,TGTGCCAGCAGTGAAGCGCACGGCAGGGTCGCCTACGAGCAGTACTTC,CASSEAHGRVAYEQYF
16,-,-,TRBV10-3,TRBJ2-7,TGTGCCATCAGTGATCCGACCTCGGCGAACTCCTACGAGCAGTACTTC,CAISDPTSANSYEQYF
14,-,-,TRBV27,TRBJ1-6,TGTGCCAGCAGTTTCGGGCAGTTCAATTCACCCCTCCACTTT,CASSFGQFNSPLHF
12,-,TRBD1,TRBV6-5,TRBJ1-2,TGTGCCAGCTCGACAGGGTGGAGTGGCTACACCTTC,CASSTGWSGYTF
15,-,-,TRBV24-1,TRBJ1-3,TGTGCCACCAGTGATTCGCCAAGGGCTGGAAACACCATATATTTT,CATSDSPRAGNTIYF
16,-,TRBD2,TRBV28,TRBJ2-1,TGTGCCAGCCCTCCTAGCGGGGGGCTTACCTACAATGAGCAGTTCTTC,CASPPSGGLTYNEQFF
15,-,-,TRBV27,TRBJ1-3,TGTGCCAGCAGGCGGACCCCAGGGCCTGGAAACACCATATATTTT,CASRRTPGPGNTIYF
15,-,-,TRBV3-1/TRBV3-2,TRBJ1-6,TGTGCCAGCAGCCAAACAGGCGCCTATAATTCACCCCTCCACTTT,CASSQTGAYNSPLHF
15,once,-,TRBV7-2,TRBJ2-7,TGTGCCAGCAGCTTAGGAGGGCGTCCAACCTACGAGCAGTACTTC,CASSLGGRPTYEQYF
15,-,-,TRBV27,TRBJ1-1,TGTGCCAGCAGTTTATCGTACCAGGGGAACACTGAAGCTTTCTTT,CASSLSYQGNTEAFF
17,-,-,TRBV19,TRBJ1-6,TGTGCCAGTAGTCCAGGGACTGGGAGCTCCTATAATTCACCCCTCCACTTT,CASSPGTGSSYNSPLHF
13,-,-,TRBV2,TRBJ2-7,TGTGCCAGCAGTGAAGACGGTGGGTTCGAGCAGTACTTC,CASSEDGGFEQYF
14,-,-,TRBV3-1/TRBV3-2,TRBJ1-2,TGTGCCAGCAGCCAGTGGCCCCAAGGAGGCGGCTACACCTTC,CASSQWPQGGGYTF
15,-,-,TRBV5-1,TRBJ2-1,TGCGCCAGCAGCTTGGATGCCTGGGGGGCCGCTGAGCAGTTCTTC,CASSLDAWGAAEQFF
13,-,-,TRBV5-8,TRBJ1-2,TGTGCCAGCAGCCCACAGGATCGCTATGGCTACACCTTC,CASSPQDRYGYTF
15,-,TRBD1,TRBV9,TRBJ2-1,TGTGCCAGCAGCGTAGCGACAGGGGCCTACAATGAGCAGTTCTTC,CASSVATGAYNEQFF
12,-,-,TRBV2,TRBJ2-3,TGTGCCACCCCGGGCAGCACAGATACGCAGTATTTT,CATPGSTDTQYF
14,-,-,TRBV5-4,TRBJ1-1,TGTGCCAGCAGCTTGGAAGGGATGGGTCCTGAAGCTTTCTTT,CASSLEGMGPEAFF
17,-,TRBD2,TRBV5-8,TRBJ2-3,TGTGCCAGCAGCTCAGAAGCGGGGGCCACACTCACAGATACGCAGTATTTT,CASSSEAGATLTDTQYF
16,-,-,TRBV6-2/TRBV6-3,TRBJ1-5,TGTGCCAGCAGTTACTCGACATCGGCGGGCAATCAGCCCCAGCATTTT,CASSYSTSAGNQPQHF
14,-,TRBD1,TRBV19,TRBJ1-6,TGTGCCAGTAGAAGGGAGGGGGCGAATTCACCCCTCCACTTT,CASRREGANSPLHF
12,once,-,TRBV7-9,TRBJ1-4,TGTGCCAGCAGCTTAGGTGGGGAAAAACTGTTTTTT,CASSLGGEKLFF
13,-,-,TRBV30,TRBJ1-3,TGTGCCTGCTCACGAGGGGCTGGAAACACCATATATTTT,CACSRGAGNTIYF
14,once,TRBD1,TRBV5-1,TRBJ1-1,TGCGCCAGCATTCCCGGGACAGGGGGAGGCGGAGCTTTCTTT,CASIPGTGGGGAFF
13,-,-,TRBV28,TRBJ2-5,TGTGCCAGCAGCACTGGAGGGGAAGAGACCCAGTACTTC,CASSTGGEETQYF
16,medium-sized,-,TRBV28,TRBJ1-1,TGTGCCAGCAGTTTGCTAGTCGAGCCCATGAACACTGAAGCTTTCTTT,CASSLLVEPMNTEAFF
17,-,TRBD2,TRBV4-1,TRBJ2-7,TGCGCCAGCAGCCAGGCTAGCGGGGTAGTATTAAAAGACGAGCAGTACTTC,CASSQASGVVLKDEQYF
16,-,TRBD2,TRBV28,TRBJ2-5,TGTGCCAGCAGTTCCGGGACTAGCGGGGGTTTGGAGACCCAGTACTTC,CASSSGTSGGLETQYF
15,-,-,TRBV5-1,TRBJ1-4,TGCGCCAGCAGCTTGGCGGACACCCGGCGGGAAAAACTGTTTTTT,CASSLADTRREKLFF
14,-,TRBD1,TRBV5-4,TRBJ1-1,TGTGCCAGCAGAGATAACTCCCGGGACAGTGAAGCTTTCTTT,CASRDNSRDSEAFF
15,-,-,TRBV4-1,TRBJ2-7,TGCGCCAGCAGCCAAGTCACAGGGTCCTCCTACGAGCAGTACTTC,CASSQVTGSSYEQYF
13,-,-,TRBV7-9,TRBJ1-3,TGTGCCAGCAGCTTGTCATTTGGAAACACCATATATTTT,CASSLSFGNTIYF
15,-,TRBD1,TRBV4-2,TRBJ1-1,TGTGCCAGCAGCCCAAGGACAGGGAGGGGCACTGAAGCTTTCTTT,CASSPRTGRGTEAFF
16,-,TRBD2,TRBV5-4,TRBJ2-1,TGTGCCAGCAGCTCCGGACTAGCGGGGGGTATGAATGAGCAGTTCTTC,CASSSGLAGGMNEQFF
11,-,-,TRBV23-1,TRBJ2-1,TGCGCCAGCAGTCAATCCCATGAGCAGTTCTTC,CASSQSHEQFF
13,-,-,TRBV30,TRBJ1-5,TGTGCCTGGAGCGTTCGGGGCAATCAGCCCCAGCATTTT,CAWSVRGNQPQHF
15,-,-,TRBV7-3,TRBJ2-1,TGTGCCAGCAGCACCGACGGCTACTCCTACAATGAGCAGTTCTTC,CASSTDGYSYNEQFF
14,-,-,TRBV7-9,TRBJ1-1,TGTGCCAGCAGCGAGTACAGGGAGAACACTGAAGCTTTCTTT,CASSEYRENTEAFF
15,-,TRBD1,TRBV7-6,TRBJ1-1,TGTGCCAGCAGCTCACGGACAGGTGCGAACACTGAAGCTTTCTTT,CASSSRTGANTEAFF
15,-,TRBD1,TRBV27,TRBJ2-7,TGTGCCAGCAGTTTATCCGGGACAGGGGTCCTAGACTATTACTTC,CASSLSGTGVLDYYF
16,-,TRBD1,TRBV5-1,TRBJ1-4,TGCGCCAGCAGCTTGGCCGGGACAGGAGAATATGAAAAACTGTTTTTT,CASSLAGTGEYEKLFF
13,-,-,TRBV27,TRBJ1-1,TGTGCCAGCAGTTTGGGCACCGGGACTGAAGCTTTCTTT,CASSLGTGTEAFF
15,-,-,TRBV28,TRBJ1-3,TGTGCCAGCAGTTTGATCCAGGGTACGGGAAACACCATATATTTT,CASSLIQGTGNTIYF
14,-,TRBD1,TRBV5-5,TRBJ2-5,TGTGCCAGCAGCCCATGGGACAGACAAGAGACCCAGTACTTC,CASSPWDRQETQYF
17,-,-,TRBV28,TRBJ2-6,TGTGCCAGCACCGTCTCCGGGACGGCAAATGGGGCCAACGTCCTGACTTTC,CASTVSGTANGANVLTF
17,-,TRBD1,TRBV5-1,TRBJ2-1,TGCGCCAGCAGCTTGTTACCTAGACAGGGACAAAACAATGAGCAGTTCTTC,CASSLLPRQGQNNEQFF
13,-,-,TRBV30,TRBJ2-7,TGTGCCCTGACAAGGTCTCTCGGGAACGAGCAGTACTTC,CALTRSLGNEQYF
18,-,TRBD1,TRBV4-1,TRBJ1-6,TGCGCCAGCAGCCAAGGGCCGAGACAGGGGCCCCATAATTCACCCCTCCACTTT,CASSQGPRQGPHNSPLHF
13,-,-,TRBV12-3/TRBV12-4,TRBJ1-6,TGTGCCAGCAGTTTAGGAGCACATTCACCCCTCCACTTT,CASSLGAHSPLHF
14,-,TRBD1,TRBV6-5,TRBJ1-1,TGTGCCAGCAGTTACTCGCAGGGGGCCTTTACCCCTTTCTTT,CASSYSQGAFTPFF
18,-,TRBD2,TRBV28,TRBJ2-3,TGTGCCAGCAGTCCAAGTAGCGGGGGGCCTCTTACTGAAGATACGCAGTATTTT,CASSPSSGGPLTEDTQYF
13,-,TRBD1,TRBV11-3,TRBJ2-7,TGTGCCAGCAGTACAGGGGGTCTCTACGAGCAGTACTTC,CASSTGGLYEQYF